The clone carrying this T cell receptor beta chain was seen just once. Antigen unknown. Some clones are missing from TCRdb's copy, which holds only in-frame ones; the method was immunoSEQ multiplex PCR. The repertoire holds 80,000 to 95,000 clones, with 91% as singletons. This record comes from a study of OX40 agonist ivuxolimab in advanced cancers. Whole-study context: Each patient was given ivuxolimab into a vein every 2 weeks, at 0.01 to 10 mg/kg. Those treated in dose escalation had hepatocellular carcinoma, melanoma, renal cell cancer or head and neck cancer.

Regarding the study as a whole: In the 0.1 to 3.0 mg/kg range, CD4+ and CD8+ blood T cells had expanded clonally by week 6. Some patients without response likewise showed low normalized clonal expansion.

Germline V gene sequence: CDR1 LNHDA, CDR2 SQIVND (reference sequence). V lost 9 bases to trimming and J lost 7 bases; unmatched junction nucleotides: 7. CDR3 length equals 13 residues. The specimen was CD4+ or CD8+ T cells sorted from blood, collected in a trial of the OX40 agonist ivuxolimab. The TCR sequence derives from an adult with an advanced solid tumor such as melanoma, head and neck, liver or kidney cancer. The chain combines TRBV19 with TRBJ2-4, with 9 bases matching TRBD1. CDR3 protein: CASTDRGQNIQYF. DNA for the CDR3: TGTGCCAGCACGGACAGGGGCCAGAACATTCAGTACTTC.